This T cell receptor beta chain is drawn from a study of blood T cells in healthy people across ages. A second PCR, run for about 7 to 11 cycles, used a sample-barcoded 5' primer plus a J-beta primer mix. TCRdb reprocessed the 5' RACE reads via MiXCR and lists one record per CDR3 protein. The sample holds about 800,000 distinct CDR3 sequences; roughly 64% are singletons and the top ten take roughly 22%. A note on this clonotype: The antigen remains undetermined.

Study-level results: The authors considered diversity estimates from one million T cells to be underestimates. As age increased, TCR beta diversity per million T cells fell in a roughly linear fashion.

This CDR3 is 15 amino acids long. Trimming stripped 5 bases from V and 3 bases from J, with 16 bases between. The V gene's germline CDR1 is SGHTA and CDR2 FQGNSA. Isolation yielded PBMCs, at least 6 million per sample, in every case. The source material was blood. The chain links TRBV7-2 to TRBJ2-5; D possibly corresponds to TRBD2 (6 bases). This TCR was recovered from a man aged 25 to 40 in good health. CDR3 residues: CASSLVGTEKETQYF. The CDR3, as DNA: TGTGCCAGCAGCCTGGTAGGGACTGAGAAAGAGACCCAGTACTTC.